This T cell receptor (beta chain) was profiled in a study of T cells in Graves' hyperthyroidism and ophthalmopathy. General study results and limits: From stable hyperthyroidism, ophthalmopathy was separated by a 13 V-J model. Blood also carried most thyroid clonotypes expanded above 0.001.

Lactation, pregnancy, other autoimmune disease or uncontrolled infection excluded patients. Diagnosis relied on clinical symptoms, serum thyroxine and TRAb, thyroid ultrasound and orbital computed tomography. The CDR3 is 13 residues long. CDR1 is SGHVS, CDR2 FQNEAQ, per germline. V lost 5 bases, J lost 7 bases, and 15 bases lay in between. The investigators amplified TCR beta CDR3 regions from RNA transcripts. HTBI primers were used for first-round RT-PCR of the TCR CDR3. In TCRdb, the multiplex PCR reads were re-called with MiXCR into one record per CDR3 protein. The sample records approximately 640,000 distinct CDR3 sequences, 40% to 55% being singletons. On this clonotype: Its antigen remains unidentified.

What was sequenced was peripheral blood or thyroid tissue (not recorded which). This TCR was recovered from an adult man with Graves' disease, either hyperthyroidism or ophthalmopathy (not recorded which). V and J are TRBV7-8 and TRBJ2-7, with D possibly being TRBD1 or TRBD2 (6 bases each). CDR3 amino acids: CASSGGGVEEQYF. The DNA of the CDR3 is TGTGCCAGCAGCGGGGGCGGGGTGGAGGAGCAGTACTTC.